The 26 T cell receptor beta chains below all came from one sample that was sequenced in a study of blood T cell repertoires in COVID-19. Produced via immunoSEQ multiplex PCR; TCRdb's table is partial and in-frame only. Seen here are hundreds of thousands of clones, roughly 90% observed once, and the top ten hold 3%. The sequencing sample was made of peripheral blood. These receptors were taken from a woman aged 30 to 39 with COVID-19, enrolled during active disease.

There are a few counts of this clone. The gene calls are TRBV5-4 and TRBJ2-1, with D possibly being TRBD1 (8 bases). V shed 3 bases and J shed 6 bases, with 13 bases lying between them. The CDR3 totals 14 residues. Germline CDR1 reads SGHNT; CDR2 reads YYREEE (reference sequence). CDR3 amino acids: CASSSQGGVNEQFF. CDR3 bases: TGTGCCAGCAGCTCACAGGGGGGGGTCAATGAGCAGTTCTTC.

V gene TRBV5-4 combines with J gene TRBJ2-5; the match to TRBD2 covers 11 bases. Germline V gene lookup returns CDR1 SGHNT and CDR2 YYREEE (reference sequence). V gave up 0 bases and J gave up 1 base; unmatched junction bases: 5. The CDR3 has 17 residues. The CDR3 region is CASSLGLAGGTQETQYF. CDR3 coding DNA: TGTGCCAGCAGCTTGGGGCTAGCGGGGGGAACCCAAGAGACCCAGTACTTC. The full variable domain, completed using reference TRBV5-4 and TRBJ2-5, is ETGVTQSPTHLIKTRGQQVTLRCSSQSGHNTVSWYQQALGQGPQFIFQYYREEENGRGNFPPRFSGLQFPNYSSELNVNALELDDSALYLCASSLGLAGGTQETQYFGPGTRLLVL.

The sample holds one count of this clone. The chain is built from TRBV5-6 and TRBJ1-6, with TRBD1 matching 10 bases. Germline CDR1 reads SGHDT; CDR2 reads YYEEEE. The trim removed 3 bases at V and 11 bases at J, leaving 8 bases unmatched. The CDR3 spans 15 residues. CDR3 sequence reads: CASSYGTGEVTPLHF. CDR3 in DNA: TGTGCCAGCAGCTACGGGACAGGGGAGGTTACACCCCTCCACTTT.

In its sample, this clone was seen once. The chain employs TRBV24-1 and TRBJ1-5; no firm D call. The length of the CDR3 is 17 residues. V lost 2 bases and J lost 1, with 14 bases in between. CDR1 is KGHDR and CDR2 is SFDVKD in the germline V gene. The CDR3 DNA follows: TGTGCCACCAGTGATTCGAGGCGACCGGTCAGCAATCAGCCCCAGCATTTT. It yields the protein CATSDSRRPVSNQPQHF.

The rearrangement joins TRBV6-5 to TRBJ1-6; 10 positions agree with TRBD1. This CDR3 contains 15 residues. Losses at the gene ends were 6 bases for V and 8 bases for J; bases not matched to a gene: 7. CDR1 is MNHEY and CDR2 is SVGAGI in the germline V gene. In nucleotides, the CDR3 is TGTGCCAGCAGCCGGGACAGGGGCACCTATTCACCCCTCCACTTT. It translates to CASSRDRGTYSPLHF.

This clone was found once. This chain connects TRBV28 to TRBJ2-5; TRBD2 agrees at 9 bases. This CDR3 is 16 amino acids long. The germline V gene has CDR1 MDHEN and CDR2 SYDVKM. V gave up 1 base and J gave up 2 bases; unmatched junction bases: 5. CDR3: CASSLYPLAGQETQYF. The CDR3 coding sequence is TGTGCCAGCAGTTTATATCCCCTAGCGGGGCAAGAGACCCAGTACTTC.

The chain is built from TRBV12-3 or TRBV12-4 and TRBJ2-1; D uncertain. Trimming cost V 6 bases and J 2 bases, with 8 bases left between them. The CDR3 covers 13 residues. The DNA for the CDR3 is TGTGCCAGCAGACCTACAGCCTACAATGAGCAGTTCTTC. This gives the protein CASRPTAYNEQFF.

The CDR3 nucleotides are TGTGCCATCAGTGTCGGGGACTTCTACGAGCAGTACGTC. Translated: CAISVGDFYEQYV. The chain uses TRBV10-3 and TRBJ2-7, with D possibly matching TRBD2 (6 bases). The V end lost 4 bases, the J end lost 3 bases, and 10 bases lay between the germline ends. The V gene's germline CDR1 is ENHRY and CDR2 SYGVKD. This CDR3 region has 13 residues.

This clone has a handful of counts. The chain is built from TRBV11-2 and TRBJ2-2; TRBD2 is a possible D gene (7 bases). CDR1 and CDR2 (germline): SGHAT, FQNNGV. V lost 3 bases and J 5 bases, leaving 13 bases between the germline ends. The CDR3 runs 15 residues. CDR3 amino acids: CASSFRAGATGELFF. The CDR3 DNA sequence: TGTGCCAGCAGCTTTCGCGCGGGGGCGACCGGGGAGCTGTTTTTT.

The chain is built from TRBV19 and TRBJ1-2, with a tentative D call TRBD1 (5 bases). Trimming pared 1 base from V and 6 bases from J, leaving 6 bases between. Germline CDR1 reads LNHDA; CDR2 reads SQIVND (reference sequence). The CDR3 has 12 amino acids. CDR3 residues: CASSIAGNGYTF. CDR3 DNA: TGTGCCAGTAGTATAGCAGGGAATGGCTACACCTTC.

In its sample, this clone was seen once. V is TRBV11-3 and J is TRBJ1-1; tentatively, D is TRBD1 (6 bases). Trimming left V 0 bases short and J 2 bases short, with 10 bases between. Looked up from germline, CDR1 is SGHNT and CDR2 is YENEEA. This CDR3 spans 15 amino acids. The CDR3 coding sequence is TGTGCCAGCAGCTTAGATCCAGGGGAAAACACTGAAGCTTTCTTT. Encoded protein: CASSLDPGENTEAFF. The full variable domain, with the rest looked up from reference TRBV11-3 and TRBJ1-1, is EAGVVQSPRYKIIEKKQPVAFWCNPISGHNTLYWYLQNLGQGPELLIRYENEEAVDDSQLPKDRFSAERLKGVDSTLKIQPAELGDSAVYLCASSLDPGENTEAFFGQGTRLTVV.

V usage is TRBV19 and J usage is TRBJ1-4, with D possibly being TRBD1 (5 bases). This CDR3 spans 16 amino acids. Germline CDR1 is LNHDA and CDR2 is SQIVND (reference sequence). The V end lost 7 bases, the J end lost 5 bases, and 20 bases lay between the germline ends. CDR3 sequence reads: CASMEGRMGFNEKLFF. The CDR3 nucleotides are TGTGCCAGTATGGAGGGGAGAATGGGATTCAATGAAAAACTGTTTTTT.

This chain joins TRBV11-2 and TRBJ1-2, with 7 bases lining up with TRBD1. The germline gives CDR1 SGHAT, CDR2 FQNNGV. The V segment lost 3 bases and the J segment 0 bases; nucleotides outside the gene matches: 4. The CDR3 has 15 amino acids. The chain's CDR3 is CASSFIGQANYGYTF. Here the CDR3 DNA reads TGTGCCAGCAGCTTTATTGGACAGGCTAACTATGGCTACACCTTC.

The genes are TRBV7-9 and TRBJ1-4; D ambiguous. The germline gives CDR1 SEHNR, CDR2 FQNEAQ (reference sequence). The V end was cut by 5 bases, the J end by 8 bases, with 12 bases between. The CDR3 runs to 13 residues. The CDR3 loop is CASSREGEEKLFF. The CDR3 DNA reads TGTGCCAGCAGCCGGGAGGGAGAGGAAAAACTGTTTTTT.

V and J are TRBV6-5 and TRBJ2-1; 11 bases align to TRBD2. The trim removed 6 bases at V and 5 bases at J, leaving 6 bases unmatched. CDR1 is MNHEY and CDR2 is SVGAGI in the germline V gene. This CDR3 spans 15 amino acids. The CDR3 nucleotides are TGTGCCAGCAGCCATAGCGGGGGGGACCACAATGAGCAGTTCTTC. This sequence encodes CASSHSGGDHNEQFF.

The chain recombines TRBV2 with TRBJ2-2; 10 bases match TRBD2. Germline assignment: CDR1 SNHLY and CDR2 FYNNEI. J gave up 5 bases and V 4 bases, and 7 bases lay outside the gene matches. The CDR3 is 16 amino acids. CDR3 residues: CASSGELAGMTGELFF. For the CDR3, the DNA is TGTGCCAGCAGTGGAGAACTAGCGGGGATGACCGGGGAGCTGTTTTTT.

This clone showed up just once. The chain is built from TRBV4-1 and TRBJ2-1; 9 bases map to TRBD1. V lost 6 bases, J lost 7 bases, and 10 bases stayed unmatched. The CDR3 contains 15 residues. Germline values: CDR1 MGHRA, CDR2 YSYEKL. The CDR3 DNA follows: TGCGCCAGCAGTATACGGGGACAGGGTCAAAATGAGCAGTTCTTC. It yields the protein CASSIRGQGQNEQFF.

This rearrangement joins TRBV4-1 to TRBJ2-1, with D possibly matching TRBD1 (5 bases). The germline CDR1 and CDR2 sequences are MGHRA and YSYEKL. This CDR3 is built from 15 residues. V was trimmed by 1 base and J by 10 bases, leaving 17 bases between them. This CDR3 reads CASSQARGSSLEQFF. The CDR3 bases are TGCGCCAGCAGCCAAGCAAGGGGCTCCTCCCTCGAGCAGTTCTTC.

This chain uses TRBV28 with TRBJ2-7; TRBD1 matches 7 bases. The CDR3 runs to 12 residues. The germline V gene encodes CDR1 MDHEN and CDR2 SYDVKM. J gave up 2 bases and V 9 bases, and 4 bases lay outside the gene matches. In DNA, the CDR3 is TGTGCCAGTCAGGGGGTTCCCTACGAGCAGTACTTC. Amino acid sequence: CASQGVPYEQYF.

The DNA for the CDR3 is TGTGCCAGCAGTTTATCGGGAGGGGGTTTCACTGAAGCTTTCTTT. It translates to CASSLSGGGFTEAFF. The chain links TRBV27 to TRBJ1-1; D possibly corresponds to TRBD1 (6 bases). V was pared by 0 bases and J by 4 bases, with 12 bases between. CDR1 and CDR2 (germline): MNHEY, SMNVEV (reference sequence). This CDR3 contains 15 residues.

The count of this clone is one. The chain has TRBV4-2 and TRBJ2-3; tentative D call: TRBD1 (5 bases). CDR1 LGHNA and CDR2 YNFKEQ come from the germline V gene. Trimming cost V 4 bases and J 2 bases, with 16 bases left between them. This CDR3 region has 16 residues. Here the CDR3 DNA reads TGTGCCAGCAGCCCGGGCAGCAAAGGGGCCACAGATACGCAGTATTTT. Translation gives CASSPGSKGATDTQYF.

V usage is TRBV15 and J usage is TRBJ1-2; D is uncertain. The CDR3 spans 13 residues. Germline CDR1 and CDR2: LNHNV and YYDKDF (reference sequence). V was cut by 1 base and J by 8 bases, with 11 bases left in between. Written as DNA, the CDR3 is TGTGCCACCAGCAGAGCCGGAGTCGGGGGCTACACCTTC. Its translation: CATSRAGVGGYTF.

V and J are TRBV6-5 and TRBJ1-2; TRBD1 might be the D (6 bases). The CDR3 has 14 amino acids. The V gene's germline CDR1 is MNHEY and CDR2 SVGAGI. V lost 2 bases to trimming and J lost 8 bases, with 15 bases between them. The CDR3 loop is CASSYKGVRVGYTF. Written as DNA, the CDR3 is TGTGCCAGCAGTTACAAGGGGGTTCGGGTCGGCTACACCTTC.

J is TRBJ2-1 and V is TRBV12-3 or TRBV12-4, with 7 bases matching TRBD1. The ends lost 6 bases at V and 4 bases at J; junction bases unmatched: 3. The CDR3 totals 13 residues. The CDR3 protein is CASRSQGYNEQFF. In nucleotides, the CDR3 is TGTGCCAGCAGGTCACAGGGGTACAATGAGCAGTTCTTC.

The CDR3 protein is CASSSTAGGVETQYF. The CDR3, as DNA: TGCGCCAGCAGCTCCACAGCAGGGGGCGTGGAGACCCAGTACTTC. The rearrangement uses TRBV5-1 and TRBJ2-5, with 8 bases that match TRBD1. This CDR3 has 15 amino acids. Germline lookup yields CDR1 SGHRS and CDR2 YFSETQ. The junction had 9 bases not matched to a gene; V was cut back by 3 bases and J by 5 bases.

A single count supports this clone. The J gene is TRBJ2-6, the V gene TRBV5-1; 12 positions match TRBD1. The ends lost 4 bases at V and 2 bases at J; junction bases unmatched: 7. The CDR3 runs 18 residues. Germline V lookup: CDR1 SGHRS, CDR2 YFSETQ. The CDR3 is CASSKSGQGATGANVLTF. The DNA for the CDR3 is TGCGCCAGCAGCAAATCGGGACAGGGGGCAACTGGGGCCAACGTCCTGACTTTC.